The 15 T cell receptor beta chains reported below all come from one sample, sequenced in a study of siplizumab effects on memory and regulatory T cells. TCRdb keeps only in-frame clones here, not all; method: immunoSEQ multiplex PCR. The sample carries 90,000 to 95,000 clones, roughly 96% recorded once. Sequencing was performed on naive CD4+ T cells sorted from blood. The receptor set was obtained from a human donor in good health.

The CDR3 region is CASSLVAGYTDTQYF. Here the CDR3 DNA reads TGTGCCAGCAGCTTAGTAGCGGGGTACACAGATACGCAGTATTTT. This chain links TRBV7-2 with TRBJ2-3; 8 nucleotides align to TRBD2. J gave up 2 bases and V 1 base, and 2 bases lay outside the gene matches. The CDR3 has 15 amino acids. Per germline, CDR1 SGHTA and CDR2 FQGNSA.

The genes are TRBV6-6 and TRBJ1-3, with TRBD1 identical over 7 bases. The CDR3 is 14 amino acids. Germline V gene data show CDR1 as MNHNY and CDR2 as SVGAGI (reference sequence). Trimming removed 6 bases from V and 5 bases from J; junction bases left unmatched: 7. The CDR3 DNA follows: TGTGCCAGCAGGGGAAGGGACAGTCGAAACACCATATATTTT. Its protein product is CASRGRDSRNTIYF.

The CDR3 region has the DNA TGTGCCAACATCCAGGGGGTTTCCCCAACCTCCTACGAGCAGTACTTC. Its protein is CANIQGVSPTSYEQYF. The genes are TRBV2 and TRBJ2-7, with TRBD1 identical over 7 bases. Germline CDR1 SNHLY, CDR2 FYNNEI. The length of the CDR3 is 16 residues. The ends lost 10 bases at V and 0 bases at J; junction bases unmatched: 15.

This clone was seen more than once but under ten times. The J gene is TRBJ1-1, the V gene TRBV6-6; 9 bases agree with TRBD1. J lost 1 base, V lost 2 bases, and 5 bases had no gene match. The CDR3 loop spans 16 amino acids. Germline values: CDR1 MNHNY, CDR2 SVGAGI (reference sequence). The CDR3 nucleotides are TGTGCCAGCAGTTACCCCGGGACAGGGTCGAACACTGAAGCTTTCTTT. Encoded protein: CASSYPGTGSNTEAFF.

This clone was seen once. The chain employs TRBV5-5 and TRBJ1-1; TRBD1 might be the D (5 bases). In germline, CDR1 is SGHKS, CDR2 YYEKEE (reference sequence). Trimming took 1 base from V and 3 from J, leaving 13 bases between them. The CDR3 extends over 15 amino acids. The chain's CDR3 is CASSLNQRGYTEAFF. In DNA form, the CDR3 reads TGTGCCAGCAGCTTGAATCAAAGGGGTTACACTGAAGCTTTCTTT.

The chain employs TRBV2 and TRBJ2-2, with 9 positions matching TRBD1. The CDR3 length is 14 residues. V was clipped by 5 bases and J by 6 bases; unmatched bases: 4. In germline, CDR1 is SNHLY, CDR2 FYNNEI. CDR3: CASSWDRESGELFF. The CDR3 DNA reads TGTGCCAGCAGTTGGGACAGGGAGTCCGGGGAGCTGTTTTTT.

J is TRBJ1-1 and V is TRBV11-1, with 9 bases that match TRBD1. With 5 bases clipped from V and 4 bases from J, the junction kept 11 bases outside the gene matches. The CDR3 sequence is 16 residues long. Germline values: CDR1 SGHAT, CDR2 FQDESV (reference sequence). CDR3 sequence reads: CASSPEGGQGSTEAFF. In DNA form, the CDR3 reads TGTGCCAGCAGCCCCGAAGGGGGACAGGGTAGCACTGAAGCTTTCTTT.

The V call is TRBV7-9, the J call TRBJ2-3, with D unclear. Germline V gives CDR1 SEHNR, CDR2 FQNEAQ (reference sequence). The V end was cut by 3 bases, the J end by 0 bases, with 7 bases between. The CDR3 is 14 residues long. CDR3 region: CASSFHLSTDTQYF. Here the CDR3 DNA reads TGTGCCAGCAGCTTTCATCTTAGCACAGATACGCAGTATTTT. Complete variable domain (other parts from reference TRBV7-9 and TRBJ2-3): DTGVSQNPRHKITKRGQNVTFRCDPISEHNRLYWYRQTLGQGPEFLTYFQNEAQLEKSRLLSDRFSAERPKGSFSTLEIQRTEQGDSAMYLCASSFHLSTDTQYFGPGTRLTVL.

CDR3 loop: CAIMTGVENEQFF. CDR3 nucleotide sequence: TGTGCCATCATGACAGGAGTCGAGAATGAGCAGTTCTTC. The chain combines TRBV10-3 with TRBJ2-1; possibly TRBD1 for D (6 bases). Germline lookup yields CDR1 ENHRY and CDR2 SYGVKD. The CDR3 spans 13 residues. V gave up 7 bases and J gave up 7 bases, with 14 bases separating them.

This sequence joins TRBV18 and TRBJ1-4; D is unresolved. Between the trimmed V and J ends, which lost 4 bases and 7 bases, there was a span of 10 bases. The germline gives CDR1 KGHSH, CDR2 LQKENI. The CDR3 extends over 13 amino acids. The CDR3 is CASSRPNPEKLFF. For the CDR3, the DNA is TGTGCCAGCTCACGACCCAATCCTGAAAAACTGTTTTTT. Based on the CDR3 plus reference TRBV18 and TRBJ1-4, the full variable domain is NAGVMQNPRHLVRRRGQEARLRCSPMKGHSHVYWYRQLPEEGLKFMVYLQKENIIDESGMPKERFSAEFPKEGPSILRIQQVVRGDSAAYFCASSRPNPEKLFFGSGTQLSVL.

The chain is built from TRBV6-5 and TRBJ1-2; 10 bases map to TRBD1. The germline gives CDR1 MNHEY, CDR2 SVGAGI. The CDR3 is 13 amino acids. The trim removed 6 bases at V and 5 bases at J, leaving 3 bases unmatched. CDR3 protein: CASSRTGGYGYTF. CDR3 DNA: TGTGCCAGCAGCCGGACAGGGGGTTATGGCTACACCTTC.

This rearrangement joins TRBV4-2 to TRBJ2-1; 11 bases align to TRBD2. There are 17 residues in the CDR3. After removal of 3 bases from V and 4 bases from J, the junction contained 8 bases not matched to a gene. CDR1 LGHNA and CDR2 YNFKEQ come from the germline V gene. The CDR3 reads CASSQAASGGMYNEQFF. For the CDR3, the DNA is TGTGCCAGCAGCCAGGCGGCTAGCGGGGGGATGTACAATGAGCAGTTCTTC.

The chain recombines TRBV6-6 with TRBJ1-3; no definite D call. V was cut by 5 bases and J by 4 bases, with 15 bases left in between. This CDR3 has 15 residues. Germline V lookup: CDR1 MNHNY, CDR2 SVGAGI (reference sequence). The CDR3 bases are TGTGCCAGCAGTGGGCAGGAGAGGGTCGGAAACACCATATATTTT. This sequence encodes CASSGQERVGNTIYF.

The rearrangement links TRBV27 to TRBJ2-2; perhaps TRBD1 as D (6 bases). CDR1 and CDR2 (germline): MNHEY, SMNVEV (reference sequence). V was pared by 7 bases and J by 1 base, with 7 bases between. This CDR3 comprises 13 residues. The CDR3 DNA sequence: TGTGCCAGCATGGGACAGAACACCGGGGAGCTGTTTTTT. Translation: CASMGQNTGELFF.

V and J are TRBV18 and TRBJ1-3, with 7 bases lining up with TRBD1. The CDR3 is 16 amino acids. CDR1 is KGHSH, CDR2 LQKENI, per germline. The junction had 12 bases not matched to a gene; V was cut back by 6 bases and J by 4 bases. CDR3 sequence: CASSPITGAAGNTIYF. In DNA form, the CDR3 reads TGTGCCAGCTCTCCCATAACAGGGGCTGCAGGAAACACCATATATTTT.